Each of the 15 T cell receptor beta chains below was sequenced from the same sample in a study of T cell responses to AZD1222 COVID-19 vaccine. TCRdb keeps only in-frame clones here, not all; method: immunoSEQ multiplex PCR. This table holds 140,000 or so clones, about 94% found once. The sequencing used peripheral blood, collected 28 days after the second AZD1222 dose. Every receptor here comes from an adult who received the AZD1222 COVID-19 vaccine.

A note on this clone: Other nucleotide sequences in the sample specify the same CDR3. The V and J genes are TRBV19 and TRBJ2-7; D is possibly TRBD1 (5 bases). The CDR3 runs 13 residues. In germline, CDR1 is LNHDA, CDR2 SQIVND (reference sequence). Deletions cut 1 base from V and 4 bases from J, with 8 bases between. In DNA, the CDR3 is TGTGCCAGTAGTATAGGGGGCGGTTACGAGCAGTACTTC. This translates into CASSIGGGYEQYF.

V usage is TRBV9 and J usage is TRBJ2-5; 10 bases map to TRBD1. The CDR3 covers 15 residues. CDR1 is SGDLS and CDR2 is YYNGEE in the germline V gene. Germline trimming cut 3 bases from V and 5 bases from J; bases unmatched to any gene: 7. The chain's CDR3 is CASSAGQGRFETQYF. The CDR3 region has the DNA TGTGCCAGCAGCGCGGGACAGGGGCGATTCGAGACCCAGTACTTC.

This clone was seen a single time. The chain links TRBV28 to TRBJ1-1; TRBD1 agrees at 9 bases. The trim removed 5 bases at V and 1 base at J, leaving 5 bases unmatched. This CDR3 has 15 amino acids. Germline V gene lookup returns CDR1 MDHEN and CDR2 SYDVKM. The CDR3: CASSIPTGGNTEAFF. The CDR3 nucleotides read TGTGCCAGCAGTATTCCGACAGGGGGGAACACTGAAGCTTTCTTT.

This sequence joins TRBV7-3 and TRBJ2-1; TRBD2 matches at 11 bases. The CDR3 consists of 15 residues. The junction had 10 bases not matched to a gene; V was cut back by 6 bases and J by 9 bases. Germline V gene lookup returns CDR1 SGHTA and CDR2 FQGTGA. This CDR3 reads CASRLTSGRRGEQFF. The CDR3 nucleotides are TGTGCCAGCAGGCTTACTAGCGGGAGAAGGGGTGAGCAGTTCTTC. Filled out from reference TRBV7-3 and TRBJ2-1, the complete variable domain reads GAGVSQTPSNKVTEKGKYVELRCDPISGHTALYWYRQSLGQGPEFLIYFQGTGAADDSGLPNDRFFAVRPEGSVSTLKIQRTERGDSAVYLCASRLTSGRRGEQFFGPGTRLTVL.

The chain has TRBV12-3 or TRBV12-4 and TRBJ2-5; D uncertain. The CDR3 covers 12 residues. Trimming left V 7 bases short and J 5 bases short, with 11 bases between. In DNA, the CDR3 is TGTGCCAGCACTCACCGGATCGAGACCCAGTACTTC. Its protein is CASTHRIETQYF.

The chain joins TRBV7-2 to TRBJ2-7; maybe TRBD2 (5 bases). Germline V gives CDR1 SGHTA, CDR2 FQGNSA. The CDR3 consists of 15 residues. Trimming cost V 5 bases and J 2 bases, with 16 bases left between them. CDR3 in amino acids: CASSPRSGRAYEQYF. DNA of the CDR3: TGTGCCAGCAGCCCAAGGTCGGGGAGAGCCTACGAGCAGTACTTC.

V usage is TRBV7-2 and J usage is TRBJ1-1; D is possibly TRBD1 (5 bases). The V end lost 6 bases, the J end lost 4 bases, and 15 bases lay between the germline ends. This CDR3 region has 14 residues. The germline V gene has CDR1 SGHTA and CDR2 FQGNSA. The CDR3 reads CASRRIAGGTEAFF. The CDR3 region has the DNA TGTGCCAGCAGACGTATAGCCGGGGGCACTGAAGCTTTCTTT.

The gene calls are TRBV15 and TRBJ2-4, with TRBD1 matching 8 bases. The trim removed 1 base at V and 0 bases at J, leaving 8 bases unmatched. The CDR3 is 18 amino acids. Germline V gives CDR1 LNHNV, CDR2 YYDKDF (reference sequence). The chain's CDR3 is CATSRGQGAMLAKNIQYF. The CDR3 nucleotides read TGTGCCACCAGCAGAGGGCAGGGGGCGATGCTAGCCAAAAACATTCAGTACTTC.

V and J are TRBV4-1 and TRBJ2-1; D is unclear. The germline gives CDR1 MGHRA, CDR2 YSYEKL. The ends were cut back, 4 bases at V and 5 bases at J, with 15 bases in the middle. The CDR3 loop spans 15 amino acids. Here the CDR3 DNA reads TGCGCCAGCAGCCCAGATTGGGGTTCGGACAATGAGCAGTTCTTC. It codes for CASSPDWGSDNEQFF.

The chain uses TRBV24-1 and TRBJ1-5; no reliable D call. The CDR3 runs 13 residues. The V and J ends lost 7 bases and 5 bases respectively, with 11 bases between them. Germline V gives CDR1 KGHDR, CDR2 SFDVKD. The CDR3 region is CATREGVDQPQHF. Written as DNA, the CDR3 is TGTGCCACCAGGGAGGGAGTGGATCAGCCCCAGCATTTT.

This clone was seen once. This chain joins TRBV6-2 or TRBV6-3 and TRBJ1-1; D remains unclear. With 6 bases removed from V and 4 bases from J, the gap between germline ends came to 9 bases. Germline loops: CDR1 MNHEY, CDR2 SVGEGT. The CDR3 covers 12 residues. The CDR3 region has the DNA TGTGCCAGCAGCTTCTGGGGCACTGAAGCTTTCTTT. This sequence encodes CASSFWGTEAFF.

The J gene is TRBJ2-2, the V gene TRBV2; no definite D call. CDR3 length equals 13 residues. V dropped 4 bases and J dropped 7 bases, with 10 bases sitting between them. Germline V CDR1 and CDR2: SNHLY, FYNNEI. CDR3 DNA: TGTGCCAGCAGTGCAACGGGTATCGGGGAGCTGTTTTTT. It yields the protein CASSATGIGELFF.

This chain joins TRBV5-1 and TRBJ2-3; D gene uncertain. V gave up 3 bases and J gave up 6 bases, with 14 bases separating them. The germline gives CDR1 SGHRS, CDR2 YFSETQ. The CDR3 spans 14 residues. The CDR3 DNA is TGCGCCAGCAGCTCGTTGAATCCGTCGGATACGCAGTATTTT. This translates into CASSSLNPSDTQYF.

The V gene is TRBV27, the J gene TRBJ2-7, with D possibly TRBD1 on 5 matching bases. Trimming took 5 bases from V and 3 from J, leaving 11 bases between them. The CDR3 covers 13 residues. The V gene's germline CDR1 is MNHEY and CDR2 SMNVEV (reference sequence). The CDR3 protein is CASSPGYGYEQYF. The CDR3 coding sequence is TGTGCCAGCAGTCCAGGGTACGGCTACGAGCAGTACTTC.

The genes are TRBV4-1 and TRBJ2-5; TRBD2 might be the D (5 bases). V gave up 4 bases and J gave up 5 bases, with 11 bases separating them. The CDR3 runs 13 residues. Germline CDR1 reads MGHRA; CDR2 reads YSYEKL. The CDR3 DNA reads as TGCGCCAGCAGCCCCCCTCGGAGGGAGACCCAGTACTTC. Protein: CASSPPRRETQYF.